Below, 28 T cell receptor beta chains from the same sample are listed, as sequenced in a study of identical twins. Using its own MiXCR run on the 5' RACE reads, TCRdb lists one record per CDR3 protein. The repertoire holds more than 650,000 distinct CDR3 sequences, with 5.5% to 6.5% as singletons. The specimen sequenced was naive T cells sorted from blood. The receptors come from a man aged 18 to 30 in good health.

This clonotype came up many times. V and J are TRBV13 and TRBJ2-7; no clear D. CDR3 size: 11 residues. Looked up from germline, CDR1 is PRHDT and CDR2 is FYEKMQ (reference sequence). The germline V and J ends were trimmed by 8 bases and 3 bases, with 8 bases remaining between them. The CDR3 sequence is CASGVGYEQYF. The CDR3 DNA reads TGTGCCAGCGGAGTTGGCTACGAGCAGTACTTC.

The chain is built from TRBV20-1 and TRBJ2-7; 10 nucleotides match TRBD2. The CDR3 runs 15 residues. CDR1 is DFQATT and CDR2 is SNEGSKA in the germline V gene (reference sequence). V lost 7 bases to trimming and J lost 6 bases; unmatched junction nucleotides: 15. CDR3 sequence: CSVGRGRIAGGEQYV. DNA of the CDR3: TGCAGTGTAGGCCGAGGCCGAATAGCGGGAGGCGAGCAGTACGTC.

The chain employs TRBV20-1 and TRBJ2-6; perhaps D is TRBD1 or TRBD2 (5 bases each). Germline-derived CDR1 and CDR2 are DFQATT and SNEGSKA (reference sequence). The CDR3 contains 17 residues. Trimming pared 6 bases from V and 0 bases from J, leaving 18 bases between. The CDR3 nucleotides are TGCAGTGCCTCCCGGCGGGCAGGGTACTCTGGGGCCAACGTCCTGACTTTC. As protein: CSASRRAGYSGANVLTF.

This clonotype was detected many times. The rearrangement uses TRBV5-5 and TRBJ2-3, with 11 bases lining up with TRBD2. Germline CDR1 is SGHKS and CDR2 is YYEKEE (reference sequence). Trimming at V came to 4 bases and at J to 2 bases, leaving 6 bases not matched to a gene. The CDR3 has 16 amino acids. The CDR3 loop is CASSPLAGGLTDTQYF. In DNA form, the CDR3 reads TGTGCCAGCAGCCCCTTAGCGGGAGGGCTCACAGATACGCAGTATTTT.

Worth noting for this clonotype: A much more abundant neighbour one base away suggests this may be a read error. The gene calls are TRBV7-2 and TRBJ2-3; TRBD1 aligns across 8 bases. The CDR3 contains 15 residues. The germline V gene has CDR1 SGHTA and CDR2 FQGNSA. The CDR3 DNA reads TGTGCCGGCAGCTCCGGACAGGGCTTTCAGGGTACGCAGTATTTT. Its translation is CAGSSGQGFQGTQYF.

The rearrangement uses TRBV12-3 or TRBV12-4 and TRBJ2-2; 8 nucleotides match TRBD2. The CDR3 is 14 residues long. Losses at the gene ends were 2 bases for V and 7 bases for J; bases not matched to a gene: 3. The CDR3, as DNA: TGTGCCAGCAGTTTAACGGGAGGGCACGGGGAGCTGTTTTTT. It encodes CASSLTGGHGELFF.

The table lists this clonotype with many counts. The V gene is TRBV12-3 or TRBV12-4, the J gene TRBJ2-1; no clear D. The CDR3 has 13 amino acids. V shed 9 bases and J shed 0 bases, with 9 bases lying between them. CDR3 residues: CASSTPSYNEQFF. The CDR3 bases are TGTGCCAGTTCGACCCCCTCCTACAATGAGCAGTTCTTC.

Comments on this clonotype: A read error is possible here, since a much larger clone lies one base away. The J gene is TRBJ2-5, the V gene TRBV7-9; TRBD2 matches 14 bases. From germline, CDR1 is SEHNR and CDR2 FQNEAQ (reference sequence). This CDR3 is built from 15 residues. DNA of the CDR3: TGTGCCAGCAGCGGGACTAGCGGGGGACAAGAGACCCATTACTTC. Encoded protein: CASSGTSGGQETHYF.

This clonotype was recorded a few times. The rearrangement uses TRBV5-1 and TRBJ2-1, with D perhaps matching TRBD1 (5 bases). Germline V gene data show CDR1 as SGHRS and CDR2 as YFSETQ. V was pared by 6 bases and J by 7 bases, with 20 bases between. The CDR3 is 15 amino acids. This CDR3 reads CASNHGQGVPNEQFF. The DNA for the CDR3 is TGCGCCAGCAACCATGGGCAGGGCGTTCCGAATGAGCAGTTCTTC.

This clonotype was recorded at least ten times. V and J are TRBV4-3 and TRBJ1-4, with TRBD1 matching over 9 bases. CDR1 is LGHNA, CDR2 YSLEER, per germline. V shed 1 base and J 5 bases; nucleotides not matched to a gene: 2. This CDR3 is 15 amino acids long. CDR3 in DNA: TGCGCCAGCAGCCAAGGGACAGGGGAAAATGAAAAACTGTTTTTT. Its translation: CASSQGTGENEKLFF.

This chain joins TRBV20-1 and TRBJ2-1; 9 nucleotides match TRBD1. The CDR3 runs to 11 residues. The J segment lost 15 bases and the V segment lost 6 bases, leaving 9 bases of the junction unmatched. Germline lookup yields CDR1 DFQATT and CDR2 SNEGSKA (reference sequence). CDR3 region: CSADPGQGLFF. The CDR3 DNA reads TGCAGTGCGGACCCGGGACAGGGACTGTTCTTC.

This clonotype was detected only a few times. The chain carries TRBV11-1 and TRBJ2-6; 7 bases match TRBD1. CDR1 and CDR2 (germline): SGHAT, FQDESV (reference sequence). This CDR3 region has 18 residues. V shed 1 base, J shed 0 bases, and the junction held 6 bases outside the gene matches. CDR3 coding DNA: TGTGCCAGCAGCTTAGGGGACAGAAAAAGCTCTGGGGCCAACGTCCTGACTTTC. The encoded protein is CASSLGDRKSSGANVLTF.

This clonotype was seen repeatedly, ten times or more. V usage is TRBV6-2 or TRBV6-3 and J usage is TRBJ2-7; D possibly corresponds to TRBD2 (5 bases). The germline gives CDR1 MNHEY, CDR2 SVGEGT. Trimming took 2 bases from V and 6 from J, leaving 14 bases between them. This CDR3 contains 14 residues. This CDR3 is CASSYGLPGSEQYF. In nucleotides, the CDR3 is TGTGCCAGCAGTTACGGACTCCCTGGGAGCGAGCAGTACTTC.

This clonotype was counted many times. The rearrangement links TRBV6-1 to TRBJ1-1, with D possibly being TRBD1 (5 bases). V lost 5 bases to trimming and J lost 2 bases, with 12 bases between them. CDR1 and CDR2 from the germline V gene are MNHNS and SASEGT. This CDR3 has 14 residues. CDR3: CASSPPGGNTEAFF. The CDR3 coding sequence is TGTGCCAGCAGTCCCCCGGGGGGTAACACTGAAGCTTTCTTT.

This clonotype was counted only a few times. V and J are TRBV7-9 and TRBJ2-5; 11 positions agree with TRBD1. Germline loops: CDR1 SEHNR, CDR2 FQNEAQ (reference sequence). This CDR3 is built from 17 residues. Trimming at V came to 4 bases and at J to 0 bases, leaving 7 bases not matched to a gene. CDR3 sequence reads: CASSYVPGQGDQETQYF. The DNA of the CDR3 is TGTGCCAGCAGCTACGTACCGGGACAGGGGGACCAAGAGACCCAGTACTTC.

This clonotype appeared many times. The rearrangement joins TRBV28 to TRBJ2-5; TRBD1 aligns across 7 bases. CDR1 is MDHEN, CDR2 SYDVKM, per germline. The V and J ends lost 6 bases and 0 bases, in that order; junction bases with no gene match: 4. This CDR3 has 14 amino acids. The CDR3 coding sequence is TGTGCCAGCAGAACGGGACAGTACCAAGAGACCCAGTACTTC. Its translation: CASRTGQYQETQYF.

This clonotype came up many times. The chain has TRBV6-5 and TRBJ2-2, with 9 positions matching TRBD2. The CDR3 consists of 17 residues. The junction had 5 bases not matched to a gene; V was cut back by 0 bases and J by 3 bases. Germline-derived CDR1 and CDR2 are MNHEY and SVGAGI. This chain's CDR3 is CASSYSPSGIHTGELFF. CDR3 nucleotide sequence: TGTGCCAGCAGTTACTCCCCTAGCGGGATTCACACCGGGGAGCTGTTTTTT.

The rearrangement uses TRBV10-2 and TRBJ2-1; TRBD2 might be the D (6 bases). Per the germline V gene, CDR1 is WSHSY and CDR2 is SAAADI. V lost 0 bases, J lost 2 bases, and 14 bases lay in between. The CDR3 contains 17 residues. The CDR3 bases are TGCGCCAGCAGTGAGTCGATTTTGCGGGACCCCTACAATGAGCAGTTCTTC. It encodes CASSESILRDPYNEQFF.

This clonotype was seen a handful of times. The V call is TRBV5-5, the J call TRBJ2-7, with 10 bases identical to TRBD2. The V and J ends lost 2 bases and 5 bases, in that order; junction bases with no gene match: 7. The CDR3 totals 15 residues. Germline CDR1 and CDR2: SGHKS and YYEKEE (reference sequence). The CDR3 coding sequence is TGTGCCAGCAGCTTTGGGTCTAGCGGGAGCCACGAGCAGTACGTC. Translation gives CASSFGSSGSHEQYV.

Turning to this clonotype: A much larger clone lies one base from this, so it may be a read error. The chain is built from TRBV28 and TRBJ2-1, with TRBD2 matching 9 bases. This CDR3 is built from 16 residues. Trimming took 5 bases from V and 4 from J; bases not matched to a gene: 9. The germline V gene encodes CDR1 MDHEN and CDR2 SYDVKM. Here the CDR3 DNA reads TGTGCCAGCAGTCTCTTCGGGACTAGCCATTACAATGAGCAGTTCTTC. Its translation is CASSLFGTSHYNEQFF.

This clonotype was detected a few times. The chain has TRBV12-3 or TRBV12-4 and TRBJ2-3; 7 nucleotides line up with TRBD1. CDR3 length: 15 amino acids. V lost 6 bases, J lost 7 bases, and 13 bases stayed unmatched. This CDR3 reads CASSTDRAPAHTQYF. CDR3 nucleotides: TGTGCCAGCAGCACCGACAGGGCCCCCGCTCATACGCAGTATTTT.

The chain combines TRBV11-2 with TRBJ2-1; 9 bases agree with TRBD2. This CDR3 has 21 residues. Germline CDR1 and CDR2: SGHAT and FQNNGV. Losses at the gene ends were 2 bases for V and 4 bases for J; bases not matched to a gene: 21. CDR3 sequence reads: CASSLFLGLFRAGGRYNEQFF. Written as DNA, the CDR3 is TGTGCCAGCAGCTTATTTTTGGGCCTTTTTAGGGCGGGAGGGAGATACAATGAGCAGTTCTTC.

This chain links TRBV11-2 with TRBJ2-5; possible D gene TRBD1, 6 bases. The V end was cut by 4 bases, the J end by 9 bases, with 15 bases between. The CDR3 loop spans 13 amino acids. CDR1 SGHAT and CDR2 FQNNGV come from the germline V gene. The CDR3 spells CASSSIGTTAQYF. The CDR3 DNA is TGTGCCAGCAGCTCGATCGGGACAACGGCCCAGTACTTC.

The table lists this clonotype with a few counts. The chain recombines TRBV5-6 with TRBJ2-7; 10 bases are a match to TRBD1. The CDR3 is made up of 15 amino acids. The junction had 7 bases not matched to a gene; V was cut back by 2 bases and J by 5 bases. Germline loops: CDR1 SGHDT, CDR2 YYEEEE. CDR3 in DNA: TGTGCCAGCAGCTTCCGGGACAGGGGAGCCAACGAGCAGTACGTC. Translation gives CASSFRDRGANEQYV.

This clonotype was detected only a few times. The chain recombines TRBV18 with TRBJ2-1, with TRBD2 matching over 10 bases. Germline V lookup: CDR1 KGHSH, CDR2 LQKENI. This CDR3 comprises 14 residues. V lost 4 bases and J lost 9; bases outside the gene matches: 6. CDR3 loop: CASSLLAGEGEQFF. CDR3 sequence (DNA): TGTGCCAGCTCACTCCTAGCGGGAGAGGGTGAGCAGTTCTTC.

This clonotype was seen many times. The chain couples TRBV12-3 or TRBV12-4 to TRBJ1-2; no definite D call. The V and J ends lost 5 bases and 0 bases respectively, with 4 bases between them. The CDR3 runs 12 residues. CDR3 DNA: TGTGCCAGCAGTGGCTCTAACTATGGCTACACCTTC. This translates into CASSGSNYGYTF.

This clonotype was observed a few times. The chain couples TRBV6-5 to TRBJ1-1; tentative D call: TRBD1 (5 bases). V gave up 2 bases and J gave up 5 bases, with 18 bases separating them. This CDR3 comprises 16 residues. CDR1 is MNHEY and CDR2 is SVGAGI in the germline V gene. Here the CDR3 reads CASSYRTWGGRTEAFF. In nucleotides, the CDR3 is TGTGCCAGCAGTTACCGAACTTGGGGCGGAAGAACTGAAGCTTTCTTT.

This clonotype was recorded many times. The chain is built from TRBV6-1 and TRBJ2-5; D is possibly TRBD2 (6 bases). Germline-derived CDR1 and CDR2 are MNHNS and SASEGT. This CDR3 comprises 13 residues. V lost 3 bases to trimming and J lost 10 bases, with 15 bases between them. DNA for the CDR3: TGTGCCAGCAGTGATGCGCTAGCGCGGGTCCAGTACTTC. Its protein is CASSDALARVQYF.